This T cell receptor (beta chain) was sequenced in a study of early T cells in non-severe SARS-CoV-2 infection. Across the whole study: Sequenced bulk RNA came from whole blood that was unsorted, and chains were unpaired.

Individual cDNA molecules carried attached unique molecular identifiers. TCRdb reprocessed the 5' RACE reads with MiXCR, giving one entry per CDR3 protein. Altogether 66,000 or so distinct CDR3 sequences are present, roughly 13% being singletons, with the ten largest covering roughly 8.7%. The table lists this clonotype with many counts. The target antigen is unknown. Findings and limits, study-wide: Matching results from VDJdb favored anti-spike CD8 responses, leaving private and CD4 specificities undetected.

The germline gives CDR1 SEHNR, CDR2 FQNEAQ (reference sequence). V lost 1 base to trimming and J lost 3 bases; unmatched junction nucleotides: 4. The CDR3 covers 15 residues. The TCR was taken from an adult who was a healthcare worker with PCR-confirmed SARS-CoV-2 infection or an uninfected control (not recorded which). The sequenced sample was whole blood. V and J are TRBV7-9 and TRBJ2-7, with 9 bases fitting TRBD1. The CDR3 DNA reads as TGTGCCAGCAGCTTAGGAGGGACAGGGAGCTACGAGCAGTACTTC. It yields the protein CASSLGGTGSYEQYF.